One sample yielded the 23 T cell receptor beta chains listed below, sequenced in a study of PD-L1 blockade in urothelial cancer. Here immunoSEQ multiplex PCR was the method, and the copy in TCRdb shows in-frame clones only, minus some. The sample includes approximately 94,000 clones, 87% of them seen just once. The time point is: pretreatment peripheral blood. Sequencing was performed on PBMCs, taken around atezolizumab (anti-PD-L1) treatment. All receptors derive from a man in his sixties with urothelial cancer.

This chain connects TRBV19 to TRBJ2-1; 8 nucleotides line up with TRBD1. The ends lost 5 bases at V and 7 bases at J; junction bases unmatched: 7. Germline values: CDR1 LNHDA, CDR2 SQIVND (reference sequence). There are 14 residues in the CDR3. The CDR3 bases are TGTGCCAGTAGTCCTGGGACAGGTGCGAATGAGCAGTTCTTC. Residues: CASSPGTGANEQFF. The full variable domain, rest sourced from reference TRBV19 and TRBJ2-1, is DGGITQSPKYLFRKEGQNVTLSCEQNLNHDAMYWYRQDPGQGLRLIYYSQIVNDFQKGDIAEGYSVSREKKESFPLTVTSAQKNPTAFYLCASSPGTGANEQFFGPGTRLTVL.

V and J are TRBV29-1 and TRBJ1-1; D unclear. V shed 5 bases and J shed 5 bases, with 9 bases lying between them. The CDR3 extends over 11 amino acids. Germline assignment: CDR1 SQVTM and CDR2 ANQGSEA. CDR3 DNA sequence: TGCAGCGTTTCCAAGGAGACTGAAGCTTTCTTT. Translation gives CSVSKETEAFF.

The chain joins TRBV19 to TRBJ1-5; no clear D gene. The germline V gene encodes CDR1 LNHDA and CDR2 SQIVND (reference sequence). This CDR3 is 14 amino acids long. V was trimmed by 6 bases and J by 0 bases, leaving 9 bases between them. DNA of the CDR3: TGTGCCAGTAGGGCGGTGGGTAGCAATCAGCCCCAGCATTTT. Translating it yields CASRAVGSNQPQHF.

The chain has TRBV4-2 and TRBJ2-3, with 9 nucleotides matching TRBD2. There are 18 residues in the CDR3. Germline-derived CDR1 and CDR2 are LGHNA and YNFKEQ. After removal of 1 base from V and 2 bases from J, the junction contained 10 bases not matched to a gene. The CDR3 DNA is TGTGCCAGCAGCCAAGTACGGGGGGCTAGCGGGGCCACAGATACGCAGTATTTT. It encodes CASSQVRGASGATDTQYF.

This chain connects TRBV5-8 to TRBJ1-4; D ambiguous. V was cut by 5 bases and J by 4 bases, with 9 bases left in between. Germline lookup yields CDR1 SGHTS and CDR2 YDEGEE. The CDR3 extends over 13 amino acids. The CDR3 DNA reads TGTGCCAGCAGACCCCGGGGTAATGAAAAACTGTTTTTT. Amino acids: CASRPRGNEKLFF.

CDR3 sequence: CAWSGGGETQYF. The CDR3 bases are TGTGCCTGGAGTGGAGGTGGGGAGACCCAGTACTTC. The chain joins TRBV30 to TRBJ2-5; D not certain. CDR1 is GTSNPN and CDR2 is SVGIG in the germline V gene (reference sequence). Trimming cost V 1 base and J 5 bases, with 8 bases left between them. CDR3 length: 12 residues.

This CDR3 reads CASSAGTGGGYEQYF. As DNA, the CDR3 is TGTGCCAGCAGCGCCGGGACAGGGGGCGGATACGAGCAGTACTTC. The chain employs TRBV9 and TRBJ2-7; 12 bases line up with TRBD1. V trimming: 3 bases; J trimming: 4 bases; junction bases outside the gene matches: 5. Germline loops: CDR1 SGDLS, CDR2 YYNGEE. The CDR3 has 15 residues.

The CDR3 loop is CASSSPTASGRVGTDTQYF. The CDR3 nucleotides are TGTGCCAGCAGCTCACCGACGGCTAGCGGGAGGGTAGGCACAGATACGCAGTATTTT. The rearrangement links TRBV7-2 to TRBJ2-3; 12 bases are shared with TRBD2. Germline CDR1 reads SGHTA; CDR2 reads FQGNSA. Losses at the gene ends were 4 bases for V and 1 base for J; bases not matched to a gene: 12. This CDR3 has 19 amino acids.

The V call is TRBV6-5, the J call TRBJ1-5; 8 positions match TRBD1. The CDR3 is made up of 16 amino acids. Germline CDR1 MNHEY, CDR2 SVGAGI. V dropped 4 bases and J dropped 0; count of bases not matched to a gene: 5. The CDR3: CASSLGTGNSNQPQHF. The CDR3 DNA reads TGTGCCAGCAGTTTAGGGACAGGTAATAGCAATCAGCCCCAGCATTTT.

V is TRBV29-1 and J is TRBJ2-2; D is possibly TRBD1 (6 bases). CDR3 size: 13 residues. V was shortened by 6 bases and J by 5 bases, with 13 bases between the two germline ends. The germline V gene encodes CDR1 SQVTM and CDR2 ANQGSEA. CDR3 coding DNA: TGCAGCGTCACAGGGCAGGGAACCGGGGAGCTGTTTTTT. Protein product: CSVTGQGTGELFF.

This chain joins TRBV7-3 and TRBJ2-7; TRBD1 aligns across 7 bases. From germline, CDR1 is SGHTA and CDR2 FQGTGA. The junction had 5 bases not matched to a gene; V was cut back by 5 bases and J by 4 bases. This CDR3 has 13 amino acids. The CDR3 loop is CASSPGQIYEQYF. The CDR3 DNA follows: TGTGCCAGCAGCCCGGGACAGATATACGAGCAGTACTTC.

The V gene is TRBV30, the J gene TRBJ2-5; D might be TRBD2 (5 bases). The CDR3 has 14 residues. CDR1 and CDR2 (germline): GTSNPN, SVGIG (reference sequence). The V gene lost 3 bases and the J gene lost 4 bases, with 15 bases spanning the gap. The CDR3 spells CAWRDWGSGETQYF. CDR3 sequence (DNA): TGTGCCTGGAGGGATTGGGGAAGCGGAGAGACCCAGTACTTC.

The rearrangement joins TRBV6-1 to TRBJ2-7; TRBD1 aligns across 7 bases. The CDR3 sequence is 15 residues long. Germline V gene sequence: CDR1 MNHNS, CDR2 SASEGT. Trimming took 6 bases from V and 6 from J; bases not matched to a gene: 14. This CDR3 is CASRGRGYGSAEQYF. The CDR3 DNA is TGTGCCAGCAGGGGCAGGGGGTATGGGTCCGCCGAGCAGTACTTC.

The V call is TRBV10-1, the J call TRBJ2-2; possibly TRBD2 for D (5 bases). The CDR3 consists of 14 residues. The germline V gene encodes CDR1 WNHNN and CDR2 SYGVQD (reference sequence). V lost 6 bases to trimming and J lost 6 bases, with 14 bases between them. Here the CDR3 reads CASRCTSVAGELFF. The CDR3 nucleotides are TGCGCCAGCAGATGCACTAGTGTCGCCGGGGAGCTGTTTTTT.

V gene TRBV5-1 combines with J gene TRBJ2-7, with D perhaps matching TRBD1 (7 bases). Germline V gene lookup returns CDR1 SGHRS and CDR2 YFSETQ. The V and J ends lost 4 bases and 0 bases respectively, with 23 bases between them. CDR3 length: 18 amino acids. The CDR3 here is CASSAGQPGGPSSYEQYF. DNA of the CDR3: TGCGCCAGCAGCGCGGGACAGCCAGGAGGACCGAGCTCCTACGAGCAGTACTTC.

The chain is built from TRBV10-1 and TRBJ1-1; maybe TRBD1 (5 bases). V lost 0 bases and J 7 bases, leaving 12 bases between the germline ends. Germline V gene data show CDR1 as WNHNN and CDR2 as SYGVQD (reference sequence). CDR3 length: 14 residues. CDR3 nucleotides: TGCGCCAGCAGTGAGTCGACGGGGGATAATGAAGCTTTCTTT. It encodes CASSESTGDNEAFF.

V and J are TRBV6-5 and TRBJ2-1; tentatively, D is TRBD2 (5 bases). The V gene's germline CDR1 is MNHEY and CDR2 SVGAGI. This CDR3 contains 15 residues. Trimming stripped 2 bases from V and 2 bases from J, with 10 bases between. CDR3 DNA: TGTGCCAGCAGTTACCTCCCAGCGGCCTACAATGAGCAGTTCTTC. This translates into CASSYLPAAYNEQFF.

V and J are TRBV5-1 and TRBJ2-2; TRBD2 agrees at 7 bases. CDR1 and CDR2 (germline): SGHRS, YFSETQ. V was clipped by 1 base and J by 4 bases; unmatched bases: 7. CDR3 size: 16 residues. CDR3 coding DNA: TGCGCCAGCAGCTTGCGGGACTATCCTCGCACCGGGGAGCTGTTTTTT. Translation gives CASSLRDYPRTGELFF.

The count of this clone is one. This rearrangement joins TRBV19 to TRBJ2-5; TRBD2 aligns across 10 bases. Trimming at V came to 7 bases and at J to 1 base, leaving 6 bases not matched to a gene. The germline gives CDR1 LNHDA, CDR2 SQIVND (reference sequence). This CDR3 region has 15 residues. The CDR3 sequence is CASKSSGGLQETQYF. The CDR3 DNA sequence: TGTGCCAGTAAGTCTAGCGGGGGACTCCAAGAGACCCAGTACTTC.

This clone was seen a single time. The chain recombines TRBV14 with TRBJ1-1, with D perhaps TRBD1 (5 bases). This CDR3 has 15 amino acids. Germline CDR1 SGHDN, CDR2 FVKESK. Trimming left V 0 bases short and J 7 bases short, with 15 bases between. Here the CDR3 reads CASSQEWGPWIEAFF. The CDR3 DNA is TGTGCCAGCAGCCAAGAGTGGGGCCCGTGGATTGAAGCTTTCTTT.

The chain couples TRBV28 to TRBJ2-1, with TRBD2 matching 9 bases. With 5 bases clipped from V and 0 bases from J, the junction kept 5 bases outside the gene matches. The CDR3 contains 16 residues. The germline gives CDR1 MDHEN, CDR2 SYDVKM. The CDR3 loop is CASSASGESSYNEQFF. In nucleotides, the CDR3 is TGTGCCAGCAGTGCTAGCGGGGAGTCCTCCTACAATGAGCAGTTCTTC.

The CDR3 coding sequence is TGTGCCAGCAGCCAAGGTGGGACAAACACTGAAGCTTTCTTT. This encodes CASSQGGTNTEAFF. This chain uses TRBV4-2 with TRBJ1-1; a possible D gene is TRBD1 (6 bases). The length of the CDR3 is 14 residues. Per the germline V gene, CDR1 is LGHNA and CDR2 is YNFKEQ. The V end lost 1 base, the J end lost 2 bases, and 8 bases lay between the germline ends.

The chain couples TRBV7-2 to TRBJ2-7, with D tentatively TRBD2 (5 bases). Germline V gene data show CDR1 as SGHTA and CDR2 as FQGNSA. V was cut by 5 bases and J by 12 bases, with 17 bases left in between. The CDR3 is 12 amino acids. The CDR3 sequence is CASSRMGSLGYF. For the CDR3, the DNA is TGTGCCAGCAGCCGAATGGGGAGCCTCGGGTACTTC. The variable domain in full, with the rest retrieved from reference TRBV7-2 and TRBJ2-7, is GAGVSQSPSNKVTEKGKDVELRCDPISGHTALYWYRQSLGQGLEFLIYFQGNSAPDKSGLPSDRFSAERTGGSVSTLTIQRTQQEDSAVYLCASSRMGSLGYFGPGTRLTVT.